Following are 29 T cell receptor beta chains from one sample sequenced in a study of blood T cell repertoires in COVID-19. Only in-frame clones appear in the TCRdb table, and some are missing; sequencing was by immunoSEQ multiplex PCR. The table includes 150,000 to 200,000 clones, 65% to 85% detected once. Sequences were obtained from peripheral blood. These TCRs come from a woman aged 25 to 39 with acute or convalescent COVID-19.

This clone was recorded only once. The chain employs TRBV11-3 and TRBJ2-4; 9 nucleotides align to TRBD1. Per germline, CDR1 SGHNT and CDR2 YENEEA. V shed 5 bases, J shed 1 base, and the junction held 6 bases outside the gene matches. CDR3 length: 16 amino acids. The CDR3 region has the DNA TGTGCCAGCAGCGGTGCCGGGACAGGGGCCAAAAACATTCAGTACTTC. Translation: CASSGAGTGAKNIQYF.

The V gene is TRBV3-1 (or the pseudogene TRBV3-2), the J gene TRBJ2-5; 7 bases fit TRBD2. CDR3 length: 14 amino acids. Germline loops: CDR1 LGHDT, CDR2 YNNKEL (reference sequence). The trim removed 6 bases at V and 2 bases at J, leaving 6 bases unmatched. This chain's CDR3 is CASRPSGNQETQYF. The CDR3 nucleotides are TGTGCCAGCAGACCCAGCGGGAATCAAGAGACCCAGTACTTC.

This chain links TRBV29-1 with TRBJ1-1, with 7 bases matching TRBD1. Germline CDR1 reads SQVTM; CDR2 reads ANQGSEA. J lost 4 bases, V lost 6 bases, and 8 bases had no gene match. This CDR3 region has 13 residues. The CDR3 region has the DNA TGCAGCGTCCTGACAGGGCTGGGCACTGAAGCTTTCTTT. This translates into CSVLTGLGTEAFF.

The rearrangement joins TRBV27 to TRBJ2-3, with 7 bases aligning to TRBD2. V lost 5 bases to trimming and J lost 3 bases; unmatched junction nucleotides: 5. Looked up from germline, CDR1 is MNHEY and CDR2 is SMNVEV (reference sequence). This CDR3 region has 14 residues. This CDR3 is CASSPGGGTDTQYF. The CDR3 DNA reads as TGTGCCAGCAGTCCGGGGGGAGGGACAGATACGCAGTATTTT.

The chain combines TRBV27 with TRBJ2-2; TRBD2 might be the D (5 bases). V was cut by 7 bases and J by 7 bases, with 19 bases left in between. The CDR3 consists of 15 residues. Germline CDR1 is MNHEY and CDR2 is SMNVEV (reference sequence). The CDR3 coding sequence is TGTGCCAGCAATAAAGCGGAGACTGCAGTCGGGGAGCTGTTTTTT. This translates into CASNKAETAVGELFF.

The chain has TRBV4-2 and TRBJ2-2; 11 positions agree with TRBD1. Germline CDR1 and CDR2: LGHNA and YNFKEQ. The CDR3 length is 17 residues. The junction had 8 bases not matched to a gene; V was cut back by 1 base and J by 7 bases. For the CDR3, the DNA is TGTGCCAGCAGCCAAGGTGTTGGACAGGGGGCCGACGGGGAGCTGTTTTTT. Encoded protein: CASSQGVGQGADGELFF.

This clone was recorded only once. The chain links TRBV4-2 to TRBJ1-4, with 9 bases matching TRBD1. This CDR3 has 17 amino acids. Losses at the gene ends were 3 bases for V and 3 bases for J; bases not matched to a gene: 8. Germline values: CDR1 LGHNA, CDR2 YNFKEQ. CDR3 coding DNA: TGTGCCAGCAGCCAGCGGGACAGGGTAGGGGCTAATGAAAAACTGTTTTTT. Encoded protein: CASSQRDRVGANEKLFF.

CDR3 in amino acids: CASSGGQGPGNTIYF. The CDR3 DNA reads as TGTGCCAGCAGCGGCGGACAGGGCCCTGGAAACACCATATATTTT. The rearrangement links TRBV7-2 to TRBJ1-3, with TRBD1 matching over 8 bases. The CDR3 spans 15 residues. V shed 5 bases, J shed 2 bases, and the junction held 5 bases outside the gene matches. CDR1 SGHTA and CDR2 FQGNSA come from the germline V gene.

This chain joins TRBV5-5 and TRBJ2-2; 10 bases are a match to TRBD2. With V trimmed by 1 base and J by 3 bases, 6 bases remained unmatched. This CDR3 spans 17 amino acids. CDR1 SGHKS and CDR2 YYEKEE come from the germline V gene (reference sequence). CDR3 sequence reads: CASSLRIAGGDTGELFF. The CDR3 DNA follows: TGTGCCAGCAGCTTGAGGATAGCGGGGGGCGACACCGGGGAGCTGTTTTTT.

V usage is TRBV29-1 and J usage is TRBJ2-1, with D tentatively TRBD1 (5 bases). The CDR3 covers 12 residues. Germline V gene data show CDR1 as SQVTM and CDR2 as ANQGSEA. V lost 2 bases and J lost 7, with 9 bases in between. CDR3 nucleotide sequence: TGCAGCGTTGAAAGGGGTAGGAATGAGCAGTTCTTC. Translating gives CSVERGRNEQFF.

The rearrangement joins TRBV5-1 to TRBJ2-7; D may be TRBD1 (6 bases). V was trimmed by 4 bases and J by 0 bases, leaving 17 bases between them. CDR3 size: 16 residues. From germline, CDR1 is SGHRS and CDR2 YFSETQ. The CDR3 nucleotides read TGCGCCAGCAGCCCTAGGACAGCAGCTACCTCCTACGAGCAGTACTTC. As protein: CASSPRTAATSYEQYF.

The rearrangement joins TRBV7-6 to TRBJ1-4; D gene ambiguous. The CDR3 runs 15 residues. Trimming stripped 0 bases from V and 8 bases from J, with 13 bases between. In germline, CDR1 is SGHVS, CDR2 FNYEAQ. The CDR3 DNA follows: TGTGCCAGCAGCTTAGCAGGGTCCGGGAGGGAAAAACTGTTTTTT. It is translated as CASSLAGSGREKLFF.

V is TRBV6-5 and J is TRBJ2-5; tentative D call: TRBD1 (5 bases). Trimming cost V 6 bases and J 4 bases, with 12 bases left between them. Germline V gene data show CDR1 as MNHEY and CDR2 as SVGAGI. The CDR3 length is 13 residues. As DNA, the CDR3 is TGTGCCAGCAGCCGGACACGACGAGAGACCCAGTACTTC. It translates to CASSRTRRETQYF.

This clone was seen more than once but under ten times. The gene calls are TRBV27 and TRBJ2-1, with 8 bases fitting TRBD2. V dropped 4 bases and J dropped 2; count of bases not matched to a gene: 4. CDR1 and CDR2 (germline): MNHEY, SMNVEV (reference sequence). The CDR3 consists of 15 residues. The CDR3 DNA reads as TGTGCCAGCAGTTCAAGACTAGCGACCTACAATGAGCAGTTCTTC. It codes for CASSSRLATYNEQFF.

This clone turned up a few times. The chain's CDR3 is CASSQEAGTGFNEQFF. The CDR3 DNA follows: TGTGCCAGCAGCCAAGAGGCCGGGACAGGGTTCAATGAGCAGTTCTTC. The chain uses TRBV4-2 and TRBJ2-1; 9 bases align to TRBD1. The CDR3 consists of 16 residues. V trimming: 0 bases; J trimming: 6 bases; junction bases outside the gene matches: 6. Germline loops: CDR1 LGHNA, CDR2 YNFKEQ.

This clone showed up just once. The J gene is TRBJ1-5, the V gene TRBV7-2; a weak D match, TRBD1 (5 bases). Germline V gene sequence: CDR1 SGHTA, CDR2 FQGNSA. This CDR3 has 17 residues. V gave up 0 bases and J gave up 0 bases, with 12 bases separating them. The CDR3 region is CASSLAGGGVSNQPQHF. The DNA of the CDR3 is TGTGCCAGCAGCTTAGCCGGCGGGGGGGTTAGCAATCAGCCCCAGCATTTT.

The chain uses TRBV11-1 and TRBJ2-3; D might be TRBD2 (5 bases). The length of the CDR3 is 15 residues. Deletions cut 3 bases from V and 1 base from J, with 11 bases between. Germline V CDR1 and CDR2: SGHAT, FQDESV (reference sequence). Here the CDR3 DNA reads TGTGCCAGCAGCTTTCCAGCGAGGGGCACAGATACGCAGTATTTT. This sequence encodes CASSFPARGTDTQYF.

The chain uses TRBV5-1 and TRBJ1-1; D is ambiguous. The V end lost 1 base, the J end lost 1 base, and 11 bases lay between the germline ends. Per germline, CDR1 SGHRS and CDR2 YFSETQ. CDR3 length equals 15 residues. The CDR3 DNA reads as TGCGCCAGCAGCTTGAACGCAGGTCCGAACACTGAAGCTTTCTTT. Amino acids: CASSLNAGPNTEAFF.

This clone was detected a few times. The V call is TRBV27, the J call TRBJ1-4; D is undetermined. In germline, CDR1 is MNHEY, CDR2 SMNVEV (reference sequence). The CDR3 is 12 residues long. Trimming pared 5 bases from V and 7 bases from J, leaving 8 bases between. CDR3 coding DNA: TGTGCCAGCAGTCTCCGGGGTGAAAAACTGTTTTTT. Amino acids: CASSLRGEKLFF.

The rearrangement uses TRBV6-6 and TRBJ1-1; D is uncertain. Trimming took 10 bases from V and 12 from J, leaving 21 bases between them. CDR1 and CDR2 from the germline V gene are MNHNY and SVGAGI (reference sequence). The CDR3 spans 12 residues. In DNA, the CDR3 is TGTGCCACCACGCAGAAAGGGAGTGATACTTTCTTT. As protein: CATTQKGSDTFF.

This clone was observed a single time. V gene TRBV15 combines with J gene TRBJ2-3, with a weak D call TRBD2 (5 bases). The germline gives CDR1 LNHNV, CDR2 YYDKDF (reference sequence). Trimming stripped 7 bases from V and 5 bases from J, with 10 bases between. The CDR3 length is 12 residues. The CDR3 is CATTGLKDTQYF. In DNA form, the CDR3 reads TGTGCCACCACCGGACTGAAAGATACGCAGTATTTT.

The V gene is TRBV6-5, the J gene TRBJ2-7; D is possibly TRBD1 (6 bases). V lost 7 bases and J 5 bases, leaving 18 bases between the germline ends. CDR1 and CDR2 from the germline V gene are MNHEY and SVGAGI. The CDR3 sequence is 14 residues long. The CDR3 DNA follows: TGTGCCAGCAATCCTACAGGGCTGACCCACGAGCAGTACTTC. This sequence encodes CASNPTGLTHEQYF.

Details on this clone: Other DNA sequences within the sample encode an identical CDR3. The chain combines TRBV5-1 with TRBJ2-7, with D maybe TRBD1 (5 bases). The germline V and J ends were trimmed by 0 bases and 0 bases, with 7 bases remaining between them. Germline loops: CDR1 SGHRS, CDR2 YFSETQ. The CDR3 totals 14 residues. This CDR3 is CASSLDQGSYEQYF. DNA for the CDR3: TGCGCCAGCAGCTTGGATCAGGGCTCCTACGAGCAGTACTTC.

The chain carries TRBV27 and TRBJ2-6; D is ambiguous. V shed 2 bases and J shed 0 bases, with 11 bases lying between them. The CDR3 covers 17 residues. Germline assignment: CDR1 MNHEY and CDR2 SMNVEV (reference sequence). In DNA form, the CDR3 reads TGTGCCAGCAGTTTAGGCCAGTTCAGCTCTGGGGCCAACGTCCTGACTTTC. Translation gives CASSLGQFSSGANVLTF.

The CDR3 loop is CASSLAGGPVDTQYF. The CDR3 region has the DNA TGTGCCAGCAGTTTAGCGGGAGGGCCCGTAGATACGCAGTATTTT. The V call is TRBV28, the J call TRBJ2-3; 9 positions match TRBD2. The CDR3 is made up of 15 amino acids. Germline trimming cut 2 bases from V and 5 bases from J; bases unmatched to any gene: 5. Germline V gives CDR1 MDHEN, CDR2 SYDVKM.

The chain recombines TRBV9 with TRBJ2-5, with unresolved D. Looked up from germline, CDR1 is SGDLS and CDR2 is YYNGEE. V shed 0 bases and J shed 7 bases, with 13 bases lying between them. The length of the CDR3 is 14 residues. The CDR3 reads CASSVASVDSTQYF. The DNA for the CDR3 is TGTGCCAGCAGCGTAGCCAGCGTAGATTCGACCCAGTACTTC. Complete variable domain (other parts from reference TRBV9 and TRBJ2-5): DSGVTQTPKHLITATGQRVTLRCSPRSGDLSVYWYQQSLDQGLQFLIQYYNGEERAKGNILERFSAQQFPDLHSELNLSSLELGDSALYFCASSVASVDSTQYFGPGTRLLVL.

J is TRBJ1-1 and V is TRBV20-1; TRBD1 is a possible D gene (5 bases). Between the trimmed V and J ends, which lost 7 bases and 6 bases, there was a span of 12 bases. The CDR3 is made up of 11 amino acids. Germline V gives CDR1 DFQATT, CDR2 SNEGSKA (reference sequence). The CDR3 nucleotides are TGCAGTGTTCGGAGGGGCTCTGAAGCTTTCTTT. It yields the protein CSVRRGSEAFF.

This chain joins TRBV2 and TRBJ1-3, with 9 bases fitting TRBD1. The CDR3 extends over 15 amino acids. The germline CDR1 and CDR2 sequences are SNHLY and FYNNEI. Unmatched junction bases numbered 5, after V lost 6 bases and J lost 2 bases. CDR3 protein: CASREGQGPGNTIYF. The CDR3 nucleotides read TGTGCCAGCAGGGAGGGACAGGGACCTGGAAACACCATATATTTT.

V is TRBV24-1 and J is TRBJ2-7; TRBD2 aligns across 7 bases. Germline-derived CDR1 and CDR2 are KGHDR and SFDVKD. The ends lost 5 bases at V and 7 bases at J; junction bases unmatched: 1. The CDR3 sequence is 11 residues long. CDR3 amino acids: CATSVGREQYF. The CDR3 DNA is TGTGCCACCAGTGTCGGGAGGGAGCAGTACTTC.